This TCR beta chain is from a study of regulatory T cells in long-lasting Graves disease. About this clonotype: Its antigen is unknown.

Time point described: newly diagnosed GD, antithyroid drugs for less than 3 months. TCR sequences were obtained from RNA taken from PBMCs. Graves' disease diagnosis relied on American Thyroid Association guidelines. General study points: The small sample size may have reduced accuracy.

CDR3 regions were amplified by Arm-PCR using iRepertoire HTBI primers to build TCR beta libraries. TCRdb independently ran MiXCR on the multiplex PCR reads; one entry per CDR3 protein. The sample yields about 540,000 distinct CDR3 sequences, roughly 13% seen once. V shed 3 bases and J 9 bases; nucleotides not matched to a gene: 4. Germline loops: CDR1 SGHVS, CDR2 FQNEAQ. The CDR3 runs 13 residues. The data also belong to a second study, concerning T cells in Graves' hyperthyroidism and ophthalmopathy.

The genes are TRBV7-8 and TRBJ1-5; 8 bases line up with TRBD1. The sample in question was peripheral blood mononuclear cells (PBMCs), obtained at new diagnosis, from a patient treated with antithyroid drugs. The clonotype comes from a man younger than 40 with Graves disease. CDR3 coding DNA: TGTGCCAGCAGCTTGCAGGGGGCTATGCCCCAGCATTTT. This gives the protein CASSLQGAMPQHF. The whole variable domain, remainder taken from reference TRBV7-8 and TRBJ1-5, is GAGVSQSPRYKVAKRGQDVALRCDPISGHVSLFWYQQALGQGPEFLTYFQNEAQLDKSGLPSDRFFAERPEGSVSTLKIQRTQQEDSAVYLCASSLQGAMPQHFGDGTRLSIL.